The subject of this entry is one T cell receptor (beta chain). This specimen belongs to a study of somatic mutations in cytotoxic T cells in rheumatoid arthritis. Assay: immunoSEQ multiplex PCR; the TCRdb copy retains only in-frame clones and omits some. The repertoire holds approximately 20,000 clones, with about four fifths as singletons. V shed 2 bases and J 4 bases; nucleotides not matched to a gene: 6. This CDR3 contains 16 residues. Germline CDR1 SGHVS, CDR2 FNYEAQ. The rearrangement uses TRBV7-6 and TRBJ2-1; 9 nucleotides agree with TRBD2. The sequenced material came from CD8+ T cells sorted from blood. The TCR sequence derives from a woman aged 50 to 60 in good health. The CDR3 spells CASSLFQRGAYNEQFF. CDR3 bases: TGTGCCAGCAGCTTATTCCAGCGGGGGGCATACAATGAGCAGTTCTTC.